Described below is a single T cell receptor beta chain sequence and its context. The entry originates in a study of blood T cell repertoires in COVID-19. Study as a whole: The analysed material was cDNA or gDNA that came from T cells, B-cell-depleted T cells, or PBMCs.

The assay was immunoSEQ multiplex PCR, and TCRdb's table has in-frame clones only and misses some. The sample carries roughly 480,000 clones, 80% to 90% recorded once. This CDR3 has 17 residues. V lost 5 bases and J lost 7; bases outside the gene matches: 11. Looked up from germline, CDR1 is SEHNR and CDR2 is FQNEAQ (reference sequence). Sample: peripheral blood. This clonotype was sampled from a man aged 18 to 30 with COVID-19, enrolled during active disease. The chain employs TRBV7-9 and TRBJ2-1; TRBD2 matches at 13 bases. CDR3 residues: CASSEPGLAGRGNEQFF. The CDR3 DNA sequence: TGTGCCAGCAGCGAACCGGGACTAGCGGGAAGAGGGAATGAGCAGTTCTTC.